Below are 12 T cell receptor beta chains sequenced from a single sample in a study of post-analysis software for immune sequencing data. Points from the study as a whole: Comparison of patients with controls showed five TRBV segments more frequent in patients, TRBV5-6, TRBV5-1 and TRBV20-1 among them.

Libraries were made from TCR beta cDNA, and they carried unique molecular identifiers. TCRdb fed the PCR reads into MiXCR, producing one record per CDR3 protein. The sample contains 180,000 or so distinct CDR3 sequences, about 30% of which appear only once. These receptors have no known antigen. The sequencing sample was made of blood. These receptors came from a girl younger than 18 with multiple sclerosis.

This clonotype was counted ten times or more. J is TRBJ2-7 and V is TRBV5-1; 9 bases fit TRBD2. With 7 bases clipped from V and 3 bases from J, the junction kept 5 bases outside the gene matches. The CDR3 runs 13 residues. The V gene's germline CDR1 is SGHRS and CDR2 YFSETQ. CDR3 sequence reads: CASGSSGSYEQYF. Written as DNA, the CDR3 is TGCGCCAGCGGGAGTAGCGGGAGCTACGAGCAGTACTTC.

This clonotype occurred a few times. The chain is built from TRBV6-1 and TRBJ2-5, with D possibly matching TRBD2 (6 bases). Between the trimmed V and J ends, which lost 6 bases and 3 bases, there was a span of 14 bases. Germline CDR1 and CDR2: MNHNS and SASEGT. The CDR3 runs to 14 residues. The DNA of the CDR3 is TGTGCCAGCAGCCACCGGGACTCAAAAGAGACCCAGTACTTC. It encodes CASSHRDSKETQYF.

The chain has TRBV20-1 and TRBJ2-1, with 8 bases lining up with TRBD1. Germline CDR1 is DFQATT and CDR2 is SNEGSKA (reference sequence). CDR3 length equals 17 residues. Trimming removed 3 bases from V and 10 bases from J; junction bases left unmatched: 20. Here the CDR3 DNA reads TGCAGTGCTAGTGACGTAGGCAGGGGGCTATCCGTGGGGGAGCAGTTCTTC. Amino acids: CSASDVGRGLSVGEQFF.

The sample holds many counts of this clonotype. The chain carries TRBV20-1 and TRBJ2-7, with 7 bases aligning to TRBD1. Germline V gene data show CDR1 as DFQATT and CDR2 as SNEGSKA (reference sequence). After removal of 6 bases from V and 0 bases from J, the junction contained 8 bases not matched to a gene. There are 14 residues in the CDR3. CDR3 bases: TGCAGTGCCAGGGACAGTCTAAGCTCCTACGAGCAGTACTTC. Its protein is CSARDSLSSYEQYF.

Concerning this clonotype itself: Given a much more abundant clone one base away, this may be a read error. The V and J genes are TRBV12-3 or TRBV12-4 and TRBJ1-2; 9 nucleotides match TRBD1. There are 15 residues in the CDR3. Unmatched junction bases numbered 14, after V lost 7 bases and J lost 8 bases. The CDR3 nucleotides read TGTGCCAGCACCCGACGGACAGGGGACGAAAACGGCTACACCTTC. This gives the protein CASTRRTGDENGYTF.

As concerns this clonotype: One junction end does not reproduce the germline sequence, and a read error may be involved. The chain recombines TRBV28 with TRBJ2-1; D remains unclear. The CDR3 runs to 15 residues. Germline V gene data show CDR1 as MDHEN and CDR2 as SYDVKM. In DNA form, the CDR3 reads TGTGCCAGTAGTTTAGGTGGAGATCCCCACAATGAGCAGTTCTTC. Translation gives CASSLGGDPHNEQFF.

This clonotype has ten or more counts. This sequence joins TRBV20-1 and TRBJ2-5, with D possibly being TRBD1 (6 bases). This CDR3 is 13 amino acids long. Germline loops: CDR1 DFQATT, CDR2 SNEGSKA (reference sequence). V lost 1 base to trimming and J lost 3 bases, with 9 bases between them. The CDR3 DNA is TGCAGTGCTAGAGGGGACAAGAAAGAGACCCAGTACTTC. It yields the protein CSARGDKKETQYF.

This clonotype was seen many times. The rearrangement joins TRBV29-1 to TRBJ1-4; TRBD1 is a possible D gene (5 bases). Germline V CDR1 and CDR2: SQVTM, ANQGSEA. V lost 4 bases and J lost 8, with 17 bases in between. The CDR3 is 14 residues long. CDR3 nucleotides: TGCAGCGTTGGACAGTTCGAAGGTGGAGAAAAACTGTTTTTT. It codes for CSVGQFEGGEKLFF. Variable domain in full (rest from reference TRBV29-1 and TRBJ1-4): SAVISQKPSRDICQRGTSLTIQCQVDSQVTMMFWYRQQPGQSLTLIATANQGSEATYESGFVIDKFPISRPNLTFSTLTVSNMSPEDSSIYLCSVGQFEGGEKLFFGSGTQLSVL.

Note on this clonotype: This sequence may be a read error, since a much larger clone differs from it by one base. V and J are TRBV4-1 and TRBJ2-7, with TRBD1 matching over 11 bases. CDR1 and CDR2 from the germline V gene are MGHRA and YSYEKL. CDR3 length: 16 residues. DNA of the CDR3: TGCGCCAGCAGCCCTCCGGGACAGGGGGTGTGGGAGACCCAGGACTTC. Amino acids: CASSPPGQGVWETQDF.

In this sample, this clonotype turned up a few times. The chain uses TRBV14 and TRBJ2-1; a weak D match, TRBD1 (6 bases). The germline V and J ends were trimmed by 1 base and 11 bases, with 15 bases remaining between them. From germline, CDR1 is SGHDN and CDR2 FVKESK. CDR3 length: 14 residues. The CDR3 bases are TGTGCCAGCAGCCAAGTAGGTACGGGACACAAGCAGTTCTTC. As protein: CASSQVGTGHKQFF.

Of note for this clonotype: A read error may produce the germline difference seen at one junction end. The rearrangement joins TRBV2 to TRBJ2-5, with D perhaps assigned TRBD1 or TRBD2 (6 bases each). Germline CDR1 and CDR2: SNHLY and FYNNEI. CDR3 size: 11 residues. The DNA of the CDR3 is TGTGCCAGCAGGGAGGGGGAGACCCGGTACTTC. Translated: CASREGETRYF.

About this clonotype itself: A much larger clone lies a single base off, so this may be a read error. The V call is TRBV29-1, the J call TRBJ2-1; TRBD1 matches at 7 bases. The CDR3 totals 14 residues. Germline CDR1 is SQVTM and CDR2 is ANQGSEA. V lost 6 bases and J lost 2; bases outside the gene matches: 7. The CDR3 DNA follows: TGCAGCGTCGTGGGACAGTGGGCCTACAATGAGCAGTTCTTC. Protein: CSVVGQWAYNEQFF.